A selection of T cell receptor beta chains follows, all from one sample in a study of response to subunit inactivated influenza vaccine. Via MiXCR, TCRdb re-called the RT-PCR reads, giving one row per CDR3 protein. The sample contains around 710,000 distinct CDR3 sequences, about 14% of which appear only once. The sample consisted of PBMCs from blood, taken 14 to 15 days before vaccination. These receptor sequences come from a man aged 45-65 years who received an inactivated influenza vaccine. Both conserved end residues are part of each CDR3. Each record gives: V gene, clone size, J gene, D gene, CDR3 DNA, CDR3 protein. D genes are given only for firm matches. Only some rows state a clone size, as once, few, many or a class for expanded clones.

TRBV20-1	few	TRBJ2-3	TRBD2	TGCAGTGCTTACAGACTAGCGGGAGATAAAGATACGCAGTATTTT	CSAYRLAGDKDTQYF
TRBV4-1	NA	TRBJ1-2	NA	TGCGCCAGCAGCCAAGACATCGCAGCAATAAATGGCTACACCTTC	CASSQDIAAINGYTF
TRBV4-1	NA	TRBJ2-5	NA	TGCGCCAGCAGCCCGACACCGACTATTCAAGAGACCCAGTACTTC	CASSPTPTIQETQYF
TRBV6-1	few	TRBJ2-6	NA	TGTGCCAGCAGTGAGTCCGAACCCGGGGCCAACGTCCTGACTTTC	CASSESEPGANVLTF
TRBV28	NA	TRBJ2-7	TRBD2	TGTGCCAGCAGTCGCGGGAGTTTCGAGCAGTACTTC	CASSRGSFEQYF
TRBV3-1	NA	TRBJ2-2	NA	TGTGCCAGCAGCCAAGGTCCCGGCCCCGGGTACACCGGGGAGCTGTTTTTT	CASSQGPGPGYTGELFF
TRBV7-9	NA	TRBJ2-2	NA	TGTGCCAGCAGCCCCTGGGCCGGGGAGCTGTTTTTT	CASSPWAGELFF
TRBV7-6	NA	TRBJ2-3	NA	TGTGCCAGCAGCCCGCGGGGGACATCTAGCACAGATACGCAGTATTTT	CASSPRGTSSTDTQYF
TRBV4-3	NA	TRBJ2-4	TRBD1	TGCGCCAGCAGCCAAGAGTGGGACAGGAAAAACATTCAGTACTTC	CASSQEWDRKNIQYF
TRBV18	few	TRBJ1-1	TRBD1	TGTGCCAGCTCACCGGGACAGGGGGTGTCGAACACTGAAGCTTTCTTT	CASSPGQGVSNTEAFF
TRBV27	NA	TRBJ2-3	TRBD2	TGTGCCAGCAGTTTCTTAATAGCGGGGGGGACAGATACGCAGTATTTT	CASSFLIAGGTDTQYF
TRBV11-2	few	TRBJ2-3	TRBD2	TGTGCCAGCAGGCCTGGGGCTAGCGGATTAATCTATACGCAGTATTTT	CASRPGASGLIYTQYF
TRBV6-5	few	TRBJ2-1	NA	TGTGCCAGCAGTTACGAGGGAAGGGCCTACAATGAGCAGTTCTTC	CASSYEGRAYNEQFF
TRBV20-1	few	TRBJ1-1	NA	TGCAGTGCTTATGACAGCCTGAACACTGAAGCTTTCTTT	CSAYDSLNTEAFF
TRBV9	once	TRBJ2-1	TRBD2	TGTGCCAGCAGCGTTAGCGGGGTAGCCTACAATGAGCAGTTCTTC	CASSVSGVAYNEQFF
TRBV5-6	few	TRBJ2-2	TRBD1	TGTGCCAGCGGCGCAGGGGGCCTGAACACCGGGGAGCTGTTTTTT	CASGAGGLNTGELFF
TRBV20-1	NA	TRBJ2-4	NA	TGCAGTGCTAGAGAGGGGGGCACCGGGGACATTCAGTACTTC	CSAREGGTGDIQYF
TRBV6-2/TRBV6-3	NA	TRBJ2-6	NA	TGTGCCAGCACCCGGGCGCATTCTGGGGCCAACGTCCTGACTTTC	CASTRAHSGANVLTF
TRBV6-5	few	TRBJ1-1	TRBD1	TGTGCCAGCAGTTGGACAGGGCATAACACTGAAGCTTTCTTT	CASSWTGHNTEAFF
TRBV15	few	TRBJ2-7	NA	TGTGCCACCAGCAGAGATGGAGAGGGCGACGAGCAGTACTTC	CATSRDGEGDEQYF
TRBV20-1	NA	TRBJ2-3	TRBD2	TGCAGTGCTAGAGATCTCCGAGCGGGAGGGTTAGATACGCAGTATTTT	CSARDLRAGGLDTQYF
TRBV29-1	NA	TRBJ2-3	NA	TGCAGCGCGGGCGGACATGTAGGACCCATTGCGCAGTATTTT	CSAGGHVGPIAQYF
TRBV6-2/TRBV6-3	NA	TRBJ2-7	TRBD2	TGTGCCAGCAGTTACCTGTGGACCGGGAGGAACGAGCAGTACTTC	CASSYLWTGRNEQYF
TRBV2	NA	TRBJ2-5	NA	TGTGCCGGACAGCTCCAAGAGACCCAGTACTTC	CAGQLQETQYF
TRBV18	NA	TRBJ2-1	TRBD2	TGTGCCAGCTCCCCCCCGGGACTAGGGGGGTACAATGAGCAGTTCTTC	CASSPPGLGGYNEQFF